The clone carrying this T cell receptor beta chain was seen a handful of times. Its antigen is undetermined. This sample stems from a study of early T cells in non-severe SARS-CoV-2 infection. Study details: Sequencing used unsorted whole-blood bulk RNA, so chains lack pairing. Overall study results and limits: Comparison of clonotypes with VDJdb favored anti-spike CD8 responses while missing private and CD4 specificities.

Deletions cut 0 bases from V and 1 base from J, with 10 bases between. CDR3 length: 15 amino acids. The V gene's germline CDR1 is SGHAT and CDR2 FQNNGV. Each single cDNA molecule received a unique molecular identifier. TCRdb re-called the 5' RACE reads with MiXCR, one entry per CDR3 protein. The sample lists approximately 65,000 distinct CDR3 sequences, about an eighth seen once, with 4% to 5% in the top ten. Sequenced input: whole blood. The sequence derives from an adult who was a healthcare worker with PCR-confirmed SARS-CoV-2 infection or an uninfected control (not recorded which). The chain employs TRBV11-2 and TRBJ2-7; D is unclear. The CDR3 sequence: CASSLDRTASYEQYF. The CDR3 nucleotides read TGTGCCAGCAGCTTAGATAGGACGGCGTCCTACGAGCAGTACTTC. The complete variable domain, with remaining parts taken from reference TRBV11-2 and TRBJ2-7, reads EAGVAQSPRYKIIEKRQSVAFWCNPISGHATLYWYQQILGQGPKLLIQFQNNGVVDDSQLPKDRFSAERLKGVDSTLKIQPAKLEDSAVYLCASSLDRTASYEQYFGPGTRLTVT.